This T cell receptor (beta chain) was recorded in a study of blood T cell repertoires in COVID-19. TCRdb's table, derived via immunoSEQ multiplex PCR, lists solely in-frame clones and lacks some. The profile covers around 250,000 clones, with roughly 80% appearing a single time and 3.4% taken by the ten largest. Germline CDR1 is MRHNA and CDR2 is SNTAGT. The ends were cut back, 6 bases at V and 4 bases at J, with 21 bases in the middle. The CDR3 totals 16 residues. The clonotype was recovered from a woman in her late teens or twenties with acute or convalescent COVID-19. Sample: peripheral blood. This chain connects TRBV6-4 to TRBJ1-1; possible D gene TRBD1, 6 bases. CDR3 nucleotides: TGTGCCAGCAGCCCCGATGGGGGGGCTGGTGGCACTGAAGCTTTCTTT. Protein: CASSPDGGAGGTEAFF.